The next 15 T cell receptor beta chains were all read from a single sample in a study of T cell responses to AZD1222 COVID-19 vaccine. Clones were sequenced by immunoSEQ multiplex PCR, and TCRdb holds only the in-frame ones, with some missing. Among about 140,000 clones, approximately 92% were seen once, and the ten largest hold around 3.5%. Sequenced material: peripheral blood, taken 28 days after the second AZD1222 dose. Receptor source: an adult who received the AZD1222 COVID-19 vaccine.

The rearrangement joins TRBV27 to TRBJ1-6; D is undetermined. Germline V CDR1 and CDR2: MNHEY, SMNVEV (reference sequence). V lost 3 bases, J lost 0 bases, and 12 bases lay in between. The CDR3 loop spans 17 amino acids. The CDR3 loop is CASSFGKLSSYNSPLHF. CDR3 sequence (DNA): TGTGCCAGCAGTTTTGGGAAGTTGAGCTCCTATAATTCACCCCTCCACTTT.

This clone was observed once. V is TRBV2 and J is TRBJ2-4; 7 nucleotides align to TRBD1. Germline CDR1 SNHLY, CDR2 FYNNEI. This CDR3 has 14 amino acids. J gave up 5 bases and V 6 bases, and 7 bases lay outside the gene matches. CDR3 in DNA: TGTGCCAGCAGGGAAACCGGGACAGAAAACATTCAGTACTTC. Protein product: CASRETGTENIQYF.

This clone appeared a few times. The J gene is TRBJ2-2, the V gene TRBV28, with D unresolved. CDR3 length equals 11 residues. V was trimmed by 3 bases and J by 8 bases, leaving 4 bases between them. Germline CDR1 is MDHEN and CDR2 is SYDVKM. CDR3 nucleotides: TGTGCCAGCAGTTTTCTGGGGGAGCTGTTTTTT. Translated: CASSFLGELFF.

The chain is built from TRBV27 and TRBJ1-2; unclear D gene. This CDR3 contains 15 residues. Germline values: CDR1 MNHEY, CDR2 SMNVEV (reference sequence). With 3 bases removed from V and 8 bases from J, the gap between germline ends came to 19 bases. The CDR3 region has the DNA TGTGCCAGCAGTTTGGGAGGGCCGTTTGTCCAGGGCTACACCTTC. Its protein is CASSLGGPFVQGYTF.

CDR3 DNA: TGTGCCAGCTCACCTCAAGACACAGGGTATGGCTACACCTTC. Translating gives CASSPQDTGYGYTF. The V and J genes are TRBV18 and TRBJ1-2; D is possibly TRBD1 (6 bases). The germline gives CDR1 KGHSH, CDR2 LQKENI. V was clipped by 3 bases and J by 5 bases, with 13 bases between them. The length of the CDR3 is 14 residues.

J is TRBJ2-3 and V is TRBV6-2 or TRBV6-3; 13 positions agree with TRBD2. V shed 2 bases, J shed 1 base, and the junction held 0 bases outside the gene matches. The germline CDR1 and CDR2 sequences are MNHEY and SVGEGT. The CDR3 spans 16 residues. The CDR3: CASSYGLAGGTDTQYF. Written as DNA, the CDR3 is TGTGCCAGCAGTTACGGACTAGCGGGAGGCACAGATACGCAGTATTTT.

The CDR3 DNA reads TGCGCCAGCAGTGAGTTAGCGGGAGTAGCTGGGGAGCTGTTTTTT. It translates to CASSELAGVAGELFF. The rearrangement uses TRBV10-2 and TRBJ2-2, with 9 bases fitting TRBD2. Trimming at V came to 1 base and at J to 8 bases, leaving 5 bases not matched to a gene. The CDR3 totals 15 residues. The V gene's germline CDR1 is WSHSY and CDR2 SAAADI.

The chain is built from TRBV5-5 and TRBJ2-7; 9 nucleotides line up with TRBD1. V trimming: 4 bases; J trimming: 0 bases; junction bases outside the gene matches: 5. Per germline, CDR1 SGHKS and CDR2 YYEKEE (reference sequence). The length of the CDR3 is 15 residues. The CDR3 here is CASSGRDRASYEQYF. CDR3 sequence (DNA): TGTGCCAGCAGCGGGCGGGACAGGGCCTCCTACGAGCAGTACTTC. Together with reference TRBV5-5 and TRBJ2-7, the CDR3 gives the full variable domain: DAGVTQSPTHLIKTRGQQVTLRCSPISGHKSVSWYQQVLGQGPQFIFQYYEKEERGRGNFPDRFSARQFPNYSSELNVNALLLGDSALYLCASSGRDRASYEQYFGPGTRLTVT.

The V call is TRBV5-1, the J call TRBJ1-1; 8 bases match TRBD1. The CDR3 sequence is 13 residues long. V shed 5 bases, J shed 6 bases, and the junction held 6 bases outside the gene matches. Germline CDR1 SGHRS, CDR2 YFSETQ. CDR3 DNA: TGCGCCAGCAGGAATCAGGGGGCGGCTGAAGCTTTCTTT. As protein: CASRNQGAAEAFF.

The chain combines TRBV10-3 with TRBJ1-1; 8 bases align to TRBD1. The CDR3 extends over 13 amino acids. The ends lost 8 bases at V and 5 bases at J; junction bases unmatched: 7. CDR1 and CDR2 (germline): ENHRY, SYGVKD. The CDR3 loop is CAIGQGRRTEAFF. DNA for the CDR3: TGTGCCATCGGACAGGGAAGGAGAACTGAAGCTTTCTTT.

Here the CDR3 reads CASSYSGRRSSYEQYF. CDR3 nucleotides: TGTGCCAGCAGTTACTCGGGTCGGCGGAGCTCCTACGAGCAGTACTTC. This chain connects TRBV6-5 to TRBJ2-7; D is unclear. V shed 0 bases and J shed 0 bases, with 12 bases lying between them. Germline assignment: CDR1 MNHEY and CDR2 SVGAGI. CDR3 length equals 16 residues.

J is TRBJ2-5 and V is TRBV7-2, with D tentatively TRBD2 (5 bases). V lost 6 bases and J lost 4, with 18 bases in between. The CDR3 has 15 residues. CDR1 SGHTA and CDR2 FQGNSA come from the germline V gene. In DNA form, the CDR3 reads TGTGCCAGCAGACAAGACCAGCGGATAGGAGAGACCCAGTACTTC. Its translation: CASRQDQRIGETQYF. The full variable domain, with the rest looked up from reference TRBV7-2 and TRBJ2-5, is GAGVSQSPSNKVTEKGKDVELRCDPISGHTALYWYRQSLGQGLEFLIYFQGNSAPDKSGLPSDRFSAERTGGSVSTLTIQRTQQEDSAVYLCASRQDQRIGETQYFGPGTRLLVL.

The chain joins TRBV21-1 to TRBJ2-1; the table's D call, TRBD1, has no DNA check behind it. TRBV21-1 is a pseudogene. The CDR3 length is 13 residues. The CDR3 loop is CASPDRCRNEQFF. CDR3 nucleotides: TGTGCCAGCCCGGACAGGTGTAGGAATGAGCAGTTCTTC.

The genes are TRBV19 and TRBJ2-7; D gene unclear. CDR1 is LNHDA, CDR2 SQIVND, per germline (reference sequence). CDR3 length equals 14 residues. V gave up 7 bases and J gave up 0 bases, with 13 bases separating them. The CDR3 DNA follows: TGTGCCAGTACCCCGACAACCAGCTCCTACGAGCAGTACTTC. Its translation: CASTPTTSSYEQYF. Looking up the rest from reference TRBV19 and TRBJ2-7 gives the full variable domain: DGGITQSPKYLFRKEGQNVTLSCEQNLNHDAMYWYRQDPGQGLRLIYYSQIVNDFQKGDIAEGYSVSREKKESFPLTVTSAQKNPTAFYLCASTPTTSSYEQYFGPGTRLTVT.

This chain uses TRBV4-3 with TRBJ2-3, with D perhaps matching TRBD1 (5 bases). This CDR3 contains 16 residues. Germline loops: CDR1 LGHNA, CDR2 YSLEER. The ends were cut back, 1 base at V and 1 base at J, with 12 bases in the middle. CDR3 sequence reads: CASSQGPAGRTDTQYF. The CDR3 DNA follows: TGCGCCAGCAGCCAAGGCCCGGCAGGGCGCACAGATACGCAGTATTTT.